This T cell receptor (beta chain) derives from a study of blood T cell dynamics during melanoma immunotherapy. DNA loading was fixed at 350 to 450 ng for all bulk PBMC samples. Sequencing used immunoSEQ multiplex PCR; TCRdb keeps in-frame clones, though not all of them. The table has about 15,000 clones, approximately 81% seen once. Time point of the sample: pre-treatment baseline. The specimen was blood, collected from a patient treated with checkpoint blockade. This receptor was identified in a human donor with melanoma.

The CDR3 coding sequence is TGTGCCAGCAGTTCGACCGCTAAGTCGAGCTCCTACAATGAGCAGTTCTTC. As protein: CASSSTAKSSSYNEQFF. This chain joins TRBV27 and TRBJ2-1, with no clear D. Looked up from germline, CDR1 is MNHEY and CDR2 is SMNVEV (reference sequence). V lost 4 bases and J 0 bases, leaving 16 bases between the germline ends. The length of the CDR3 is 17 residues.